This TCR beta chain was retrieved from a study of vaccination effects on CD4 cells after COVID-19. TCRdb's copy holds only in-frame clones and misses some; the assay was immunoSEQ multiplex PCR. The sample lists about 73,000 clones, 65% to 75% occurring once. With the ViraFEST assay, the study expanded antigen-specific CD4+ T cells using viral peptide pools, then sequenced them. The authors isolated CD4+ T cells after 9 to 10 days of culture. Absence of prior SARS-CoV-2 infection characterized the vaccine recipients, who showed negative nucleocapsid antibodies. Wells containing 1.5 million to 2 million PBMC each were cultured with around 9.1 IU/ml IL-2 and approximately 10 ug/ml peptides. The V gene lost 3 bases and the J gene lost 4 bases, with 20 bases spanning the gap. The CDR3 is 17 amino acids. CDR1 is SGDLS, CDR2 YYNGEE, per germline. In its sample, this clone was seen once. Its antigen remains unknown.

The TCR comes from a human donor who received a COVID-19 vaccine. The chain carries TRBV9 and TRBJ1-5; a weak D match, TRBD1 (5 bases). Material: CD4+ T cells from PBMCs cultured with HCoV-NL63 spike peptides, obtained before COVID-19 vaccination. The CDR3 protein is CASSGPRGGHQNQPQHF. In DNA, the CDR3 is TGTGCCAGCAGCGGACCAAGGGGAGGGCATCAGAATCAGCCCCAGCATTTT.